These 21 T cell receptor beta chains originate from one sample sequenced in a study of blood T cell repertoires in COVID-19. The assay was immunoSEQ multiplex PCR, and TCRdb's table has in-frame clones only and misses some. Among 300,000 to 400,000 clones listed, 90% to 95% were seen once. The source material was peripheral blood. The receptor set was obtained from a young woman who had recovered from COVID-19.

This clone was counted once. The CDR3 loop is CASSYSFRGMEETQYF. The CDR3 DNA follows: TGTGCCAGCAGTTACAGTTTTAGGGGGATGGAAGAGACCCAGTACTTC. The rearrangement links TRBV6-2 or TRBV6-3 to TRBJ2-5; tentatively, D is TRBD1 (6 bases). Germline loops: CDR1 MNHEY, CDR2 SVGEGT. The CDR3 consists of 16 residues. Trimming cost V 2 bases and J 3 bases, with 16 bases left between them.

J is TRBJ1-2 and V is TRBV29-1, with a possible D match to TRBD1 (5 bases). CDR1 is SQVTM, CDR2 ANQGSEA, per germline. CDR3 size: 14 residues. The V gene lost 6 bases and the J gene lost 4 bases, with 18 bases spanning the gap. DNA of the CDR3: TGCAGCGTGGAACCCGGGACTCTCTCCTATGGCTACACCTTC. Translated, it gives CSVEPGTLSYGYTF.

The V call is TRBV4-3, the J call TRBJ2-5; 8 bases are shared with TRBD2. The CDR3 sequence is 17 residues long. The V segment lost 0 bases and the J segment 5 bases; nucleotides outside the gene matches: 11. CDR1 is LGHNA and CDR2 is YSLEER in the germline V gene. The CDR3 protein is CASSQDEGQRERETQYF. The DNA of the CDR3 is TGCGCCAGCAGCCAAGATGAAGGACAGCGGGAGAGGGAGACCCAGTACTTC.

On this clone itself: Other DNA sequences of this sample code for an identical CDR3. The CDR3 nucleotides are TGTGCCAGCAGCGTAGGAACAGGGACTGGAAACACCATATATTTT. It is translated as CASSVGTGTGNTIYF. This sequence joins TRBV9 and TRBJ1-3; TRBD1 might be the D (6 bases). V lost 0 bases and J lost 2, with 9 bases in between. Germline CDR1 SGDLS, CDR2 YYNGEE. The CDR3 has 15 residues.

The V and J genes are TRBV6-4 and TRBJ2-3, with D uncertain. This CDR3 contains 15 residues. V lost 0 bases and J lost 4, with 11 bases in between. Germline V CDR1 and CDR2: MRHNA, SNTAGT. In DNA form, the CDR3 reads TGTGCCAGCAGTGACTCTGGAGTATCTGCAGATACGCAGTATTTT. Protein product: CASSDSGVSADTQYF.

This sequence joins TRBV27 and TRBJ1-2; D remains unclear. Germline-derived CDR1 and CDR2 are MNHEY and SMNVEV (reference sequence). This CDR3 is 13 amino acids long. V was pared by 5 bases and J by 2 bases, with 9 bases between. CDR3 amino acids: CASSIAENYGYTF. The CDR3 coding sequence is TGTGCCAGCAGTATAGCGGAGAACTATGGCTACACCTTC.

The V call is TRBV10-3, the J call TRBJ2-1; 9 bases line up with TRBD1. This CDR3 spans 17 amino acids. The junction had 17 bases not matched to a gene; V was cut back by 5 bases and J by 9 bases. Germline loops: CDR1 ENHRY, CDR2 SYGVKD. CDR3 nucleotide sequence: TGTGCCATCAGTAAATTTTGGGTCACTACAGGGGGCGTTGAGCAGTTCTTC. The encoded protein is CAISKFWVTTGGVEQFF.

This chain uses TRBV7-9 with TRBJ2-3, with TRBD1 identical over 11 bases. The V segment lost 5 bases and the J segment 0 bases; nucleotides outside the gene matches: 10. Germline-derived CDR1 and CDR2 are SEHNR and FQNEAQ (reference sequence). The CDR3 spans 18 residues. As DNA, the CDR3 is TGTGCCAGCAGCGGACAGGGGGCGTTTTCCCCTAGCACAGATACGCAGTATTTT. Protein sequence: CASSGQGAFSPSTDTQYF.

V usage is TRBV2 and J usage is TRBJ2-7, with D possibly being TRBD1 (6 bases). Trimming took 3 bases from V and 6 from J, leaving 12 bases between them. Germline assignment: CDR1 SNHLY and CDR2 FYNNEI. The CDR3 sequence is 13 residues long. The DNA of the CDR3 is TGTGCCAGCAGTGACGAGGCAGGGGCCGAGCAGTACGTC. Its translation: CASSDEAGAEQYV.

This clone was counted only a few times. The chain carries TRBV27 and TRBJ1-1; 9 nucleotides align to TRBD1. The CDR3 is 14 amino acids. Trimming at V came to 4 bases and at J to 8 bases, leaving 8 bases not matched to a gene. CDR1 MNHEY and CDR2 SMNVEV come from the germline V gene (reference sequence). For the CDR3, the DNA is TGTGCCAGCAGTTCCCATAACGACAGGGGGGAAGCTTTCTTT. Amino acids: CASSSHNDRGEAFF.

The chain recombines TRBV19 with TRBJ2-1, with D possibly matching TRBD2 (6 bases). The CDR3 runs to 13 residues. Germline V CDR1 and CDR2: LNHDA, SQIVND (reference sequence). The germline V and J ends were trimmed by 4 bases and 8 bases, with 12 bases remaining between them. CDR3 protein: CASSKGPSDEQFF. CDR3 in DNA: TGTGCCAGTAGTAAGGGACCTAGCGATGAGCAGTTCTTC.

This rearrangement joins TRBV6-2 or TRBV6-3 to TRBJ1-2, with a weak D call TRBD1 (6 bases). The germline V and J ends were trimmed by 2 bases and 10 bases, with 11 bases remaining between them. The germline gives CDR1 MNHEY, CDR2 SVGEGT. The CDR3 totals 12 residues. The chain's CDR3 is CASSYRRGLYTF. CDR3 DNA: TGTGCCAGCAGTTACCGCAGGGGCCTCTACACCTTC.

This clone appeared a few times. The chain carries TRBV6-6 and TRBJ1-2; 7 bases align to TRBD1. This CDR3 is built from 13 residues. The ends lost 6 bases at V and 4 bases at J; junction bases unmatched: 5. Per the germline V gene, CDR1 is MNHNY and CDR2 is SVGAGI (reference sequence). CDR3: CASSSGQIYGYTF. The CDR3 nucleotides read TGTGCCAGCAGCTCGGGACAGATCTATGGCTACACCTTC.

The genes are TRBV19 and TRBJ1-1; 10 nucleotides line up with TRBD1. V lost 6 bases to trimming and J lost 6 bases; unmatched junction nucleotides: 10. The CDR3 totals 15 residues. CDR1 and CDR2 (germline): LNHDA, SQIVND (reference sequence). The CDR3 protein is CASSQHLGQGAEAFF. The CDR3 region has the DNA TGTGCCAGTAGCCAACACCTTGGACAGGGGGCTGAAGCTTTCTTT. The full variable domain, in which reference TRBV19 and TRBJ1-1 provide the parts outside the CDR3, is DGGITQSPKYLFRKEGQNVTLSCEQNLNHDAMYWYRQDPGQGLRLIYYSQIVNDFQKGDIAEGYSVSREKKESFPLTVTSAQKNPTAFYLCASSQHLGQGAEAFFGQGTRLTVV.

The J gene is TRBJ2-2, the V gene TRBV4-3, with a tentative D call TRBD1 (6 bases). This CDR3 comprises 14 residues. Germline CDR1 and CDR2: LGHNA and YSLEER. V shed 0 bases and J shed 10 bases, with 12 bases lying between them. The CDR3 reads CASSQDHRQAELFF. The CDR3 DNA sequence: TGCGCCAGCAGCCAAGATCACAGACAGGCGGAGCTGTTTTTT.

This chain uses TRBV5-1 with TRBJ2-2; 8 nucleotides line up with TRBD2. Germline CDR1 SGHRS, CDR2 YFSETQ. There are 16 residues in the CDR3. Trimming took 3 bases from V and 7 from J; bases not matched to a gene: 11. Here the CDR3 DNA reads TGCGCCAGCAGCTCGCCGGGCGGGAGGTCGATCGGGGAGCTGTTTTTT. This gives the protein CASSSPGGRSIGELFF.

The chain couples TRBV9 to TRBJ2-1; 14 bases are a match to TRBD2. The germline CDR1 and CDR2 sequences are SGDLS and YYNGEE. Trimming at V came to 3 bases and at J to 0 bases, leaving 17 bases not matched to a gene. The CDR3 length is 22 residues. In DNA, the CDR3 is TGTGCCAGCAGCGGGGAGGGTCCCGGGACTAGCGGGAGAGCCCCCTCCTACAATGAGCAGTTCTTC. It is translated as CASSGEGPGTSGRAPSYNEQFF.

The sample holds one count of this clone. This rearrangement joins TRBV10-3 to TRBJ2-3; D not resolved. The germline V gene has CDR1 ENHRY and CDR2 SYGVKD. The CDR3 has 13 residues. Between the trimmed V and J ends, which lost 4 bases and 2 bases, there was a span of 7 bases. DNA of the CDR3: TGTGCCATCAGTGTCGTTCTCACAGATACGCAGTATTTT. Translated, it gives CAISVVLTDTQYF.

The rearrangement uses TRBV13 and TRBJ1-2; D remains unclear. This CDR3 is 14 amino acids long. Germline V gene lookup returns CDR1 PRHDT and CDR2 FYEKMQ (reference sequence). V was cut by 5 bases and J by 2 bases, with 12 bases left in between. The CDR3 loop reads CASSLRTGNYGYTF. The DNA of the CDR3 is TGTGCCAGCAGCCTACGGACGGGGAACTATGGCTACACCTTC.

V is TRBV2 and J is TRBJ2-7, with 8 bases fitting TRBD1. The CDR3 sequence is 14 residues long. CDR1 and CDR2 from the germline V gene are SNHLY and FYNNEI. The junction had 5 bases not matched to a gene; V was cut back by 3 bases and J by 4 bases. CDR3 coding DNA: TGTGCCAGCAGTGATCAGGGGGCAGGGTACGAGCAGTACGTC. Its protein product is CASSDQGAGYEQYV.

The chain links TRBV18 to TRBJ1-1; no clear D. The CDR3 covers 14 residues. V lost 5 bases and J lost 1, with 11 bases in between. The germline CDR1 and CDR2 sequences are KGHSH and LQKENI. The CDR3 here is CASSDSTGNTEAFF. CDR3 nucleotide sequence: TGTGCCAGCTCAGATTCTACCGGGAACACTGAAGCTTTCTTT.